These T cell receptor beta chains were read from a single sample in a study of identifying expanded T cells in peripheral blood. The assay was immunoSEQ multiplex PCR, and TCRdb's table has in-frame clones only and misses some. The sample shows 100,000 to 150,000 clones, 80% to 90% of them seen only once. Sequencing was performed on blood. The origin of the receptors is a person between 18 and 75 years old in good health. CDR3s include the opening cysteine and the closing phenylalanine or tryptophan. The D gene is left open where the match is weak. A row's size may be missing; if present it is once, few, many or a size class.

v_call	j_call	d_call	clone_size	cdr3_nt	cdr3_aa
TRBV18	TRBJ1-3	TRBD1	.	TGTGCCAGCTACAACAGGGGGCCCGGAAACACCATATATTTT	CASYNRGPGNTIYF
TRBV2	TRBJ2-1	.	.	TGTGCCAGCAGTGGCGGAGGGGTTAATGAGCAGTTCTTC	CASSGGGVNEQFF
TRBV9	TRBJ2-5	.	.	TGTGCCAGCAGCCCTCTTCCTGGCGGGGCGTCAGAGACCCAGTACTTC	CASSPLPGGASETQYF
TRBV6-4	TRBJ2-1	TRBD2	.	TGTGCCATCCGGAGTTCCAGCGGGATAAAAAATGAGCAGTTCTTC	CAIRSSSGIKNEQFF
TRBV6-5	TRBJ2-1	.	.	TGTGCCAGCAGCCCAAGTTATGACAGCTACAATGAGCAGTTCTTC	CASSPSYDSYNEQFF
TRBV6-1	TRBJ2-7	.	.	TGTGCCAGCAGTGAACTGGACAGCTCCTACGAGCAGTACTTC	CASSELDSSYEQYF
TRBV19	TRBJ2-5	.	.	TGTGCCAGTATTGGCCTATCCCAAGAGACCCAGTACTTC	CASIGLSQETQYF
TRBV7-9	TRBJ2-7	.	.	TGTGCCAGCAGCAGCTCAGGGGGGAGAGATATTTCAGGGTACTTC	CASSSSGGRDISGYF
TRBV15	TRBJ2-1	.	.	TGTGCCACCAGCAGAGATGTAGGCTACAATGAGCAGTTCTTC	CATSRDVGYNEQFF
TRBV2	TRBJ2-3	.	once	TGTGCCAGCAGCGGGGGGCAGAATACGCAGTATTTT	CASSGGQNTQYF
TRBV7-2	TRBJ2-1	TRBD2	few	TGTGCCAGCAGCTCGTATAGCGGGAGACCGTTCTTC	CASSSYSGRPFF
TRBV19	TRBJ2-2	.	.	TGTGCCAGTAGTATATTCACCGGGGAGCTGTTTTTT	CASSIFTGELFF
TRBV21-1	TRBJ2-1	.	.	TGTGCCAGCAGCACATATTGGACTAGCGCGGGTGAGCAGTTCTTC	CASSTYWTSAGEQFF
TRBV30	TRBJ2-7	TRBD2	.	TGTGCCTGGAGTGTACGGGGGGGAACCTACGAGCAGTACTTC	CAWSVRGGTYEQYF
TRBV7-8	TRBJ1-3	.	.	TGTGCCAGCAGCTTGGGTGGCGGGGGCAGGAACACCATATATTTT	CASSLGGGGRNTIYF
TRBV27	TRBJ1-2	.	.	TGTGCCAGCGGCTACCCCGACGGAGGGGACGGCTACACCTTC	CASGYPDGGDGYTF
TRBV7-2	TRBJ2-5	TRBD2	.	TGTGCCAGCAGCTCTAGCGGGAGTTGGGAGACCCAGTACTTC	CASSSSGSWETQYF
TRBV11-3	TRBJ1-1	TRBD1	.	TGTGCCAGCAGCTTGGGGACAGGGAACACTGAAGCTTTCTTT	CASSLGTGNTEAFF
TRBV5-1	TRBJ2-3	TRBD2	.	TGCGCCAGCAGCTTGGCCGGGGGGTCGGCAGATACGCAGTATTTT	CASSLAGGSADTQYF
TRBV6-5	TRBJ1-4	.	.	TGTGCCAGCAGTTACTCTTGGGGCGGTGATGAAAAACTGTTTTTT	CASSYSWGGDEKLFF
TRBV15	TRBJ2-5	.	once	TGTGCCACCAGTTCGAGACAGCTCACAAGTTTCCAAGAGACCCAGTACTTC	CATSSRQLTSFQETQYF
TRBV11-2	TRBJ1-1	.	once	TGTGCCAGCAGCTCCACGTATGGGACAACAGCTTTCTTT	CASSSTYGTTAFF
TRBV5-6	TRBJ2-1	TRBD2	.	TGTGCCAGCAGCTTGGGGACTAGCTATGGACACAATGAGCAGTTCTTC	CASSLGTSYGHNEQFF
TRBV6-6	TRBJ2-7	TRBD2	.	TGTGCCAGCAGTTCGCTGGGAGGGTACGAGCAGTACTTC	CASSSLGGYEQYF
TRBV11-2	TRBJ1-1	.	.	TGTGCCAGCAGCTTTCCCCCACAGGATGAAGCTTTCTTT	CASSFPPQDEAFF
TRBV4-3	TRBJ1-6	.	.	TGCGCCAGCAGCCAAGATCTCAGTCCGAATTCACCCCTCCACTTT	CASSQDLSPNSPLHF
TRBV9	TRBJ2-4	.	.	TGTGCCAGCAGCGTAGGGGCAGGGAGCAACATTCAGTACTTC	CASSVGAGSNIQYF
TRBV30	TRBJ1-6	TRBD1	.	TGTGCCTGGAGGATGACAGGGGGTATGTCACCCCTCCACTTT	CAWRMTGGMSPLHF